This T cell receptor beta chain is from a study of cytomegalovirus exposure and HLA in healthy donors. In the PCR, 60 Vbeta and 13 Jbeta primers were used. Assay used: immunoSEQ multiplex PCR; TCRdb lists only in-frame clones, some missing. In the table there are about 160,000 clones, more than 65% of which are singletons. This clone was seen a single time. Its target is unknown. Notes on the study in general: Later analysis associated a missense DCLRE1C variant with TCR beta V- and J-gene trimming.

Germline V gives CDR1 MDHEN, CDR2 SYDVKM. The CDR3 extends over 15 amino acids. Germline trimming cut 6 bases from V and 7 bases from J; bases unmatched to any gene: 13. The TCR originated in a man aged 45-60 years in good health and CMV-seropositive. This rearrangement joins TRBV28 to TRBJ1-2; 8 bases map to TRBD1. Material for sequencing was PBMCs. This CDR3 reads CASSIDPGQGGGYTF. CDR3 DNA: TGTGCCAGCAGCATTGACCCAGGACAGGGTGGTGGCTACACCTTC.